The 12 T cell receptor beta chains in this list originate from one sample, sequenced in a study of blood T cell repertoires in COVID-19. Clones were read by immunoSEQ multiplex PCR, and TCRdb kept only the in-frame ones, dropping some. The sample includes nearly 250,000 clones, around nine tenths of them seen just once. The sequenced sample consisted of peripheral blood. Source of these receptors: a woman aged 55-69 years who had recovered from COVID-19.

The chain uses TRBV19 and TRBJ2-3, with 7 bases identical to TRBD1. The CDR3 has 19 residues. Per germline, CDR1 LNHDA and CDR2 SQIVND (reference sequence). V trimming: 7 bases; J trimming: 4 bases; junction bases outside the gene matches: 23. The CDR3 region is CASTKRIPTGNPLADTQYF. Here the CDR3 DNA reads TGTGCCAGTACCAAGCGAATACCGACAGGGAATCCCCTCGCAGATACGCAGTATTTT.

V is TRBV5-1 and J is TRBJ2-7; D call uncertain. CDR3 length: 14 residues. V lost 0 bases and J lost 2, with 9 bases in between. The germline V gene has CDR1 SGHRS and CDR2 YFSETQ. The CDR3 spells CASSLATSTYEQYF. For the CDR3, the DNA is TGCGCCAGCAGCTTGGCGACAAGTACCTACGAGCAGTACTTC.

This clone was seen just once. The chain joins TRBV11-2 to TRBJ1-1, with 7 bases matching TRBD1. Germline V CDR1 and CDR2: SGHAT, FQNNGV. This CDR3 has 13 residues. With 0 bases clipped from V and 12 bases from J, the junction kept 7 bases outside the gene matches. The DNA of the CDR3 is TGTGCCAGCAGCTTAGACCGACAGGGCGCGACTTTCTTT. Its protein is CASSLDRQGATFF.

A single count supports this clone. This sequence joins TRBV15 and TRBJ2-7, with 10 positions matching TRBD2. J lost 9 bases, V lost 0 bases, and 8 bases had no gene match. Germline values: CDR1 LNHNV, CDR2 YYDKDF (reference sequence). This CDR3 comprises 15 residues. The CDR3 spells CATSRDRAGGTAQYF. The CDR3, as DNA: TGTGCCACCAGCAGAGATAGAGCGGGGGGGACCGCGCAGTACTTC. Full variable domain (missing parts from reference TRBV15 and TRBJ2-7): DAMVIQNPRYQVTQFGKPVTLSCSQTLNHNVMYWYQQKSSQAPKLLFHYYDKDFNNEADTPDNFQSRRPNTSFCFLDIRSPGLGDTAMYLCATSRDRAGGTAQYFGPGTRLTVT.

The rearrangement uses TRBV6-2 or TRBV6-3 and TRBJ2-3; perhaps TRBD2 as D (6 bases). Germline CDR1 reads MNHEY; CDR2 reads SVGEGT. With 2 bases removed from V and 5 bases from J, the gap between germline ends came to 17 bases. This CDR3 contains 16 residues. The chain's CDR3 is CASSYGAGTRIDTQYF. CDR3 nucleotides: TGTGCCAGCAGTTACGGGGCGGGGACTCGTATAGATACGCAGTATTTT.

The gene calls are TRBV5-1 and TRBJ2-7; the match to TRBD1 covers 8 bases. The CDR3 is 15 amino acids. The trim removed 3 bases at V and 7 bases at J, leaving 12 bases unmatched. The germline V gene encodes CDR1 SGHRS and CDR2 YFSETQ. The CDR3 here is CASSYDRGELLEQYF. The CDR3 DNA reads TGCGCCAGCAGCTATGACAGGGGCGAGCTATTAGAGCAGTACTTC.

For the CDR3, the DNA is TGTGCCAGCAGCGGACAGGGGTCTGGCTACACCTTC. Amino acid sequence: CASSGQGSGYTF. The chain is built from TRBV11-1 and TRBJ1-2; 9 nucleotides line up with TRBD1. Germline assignment: CDR1 SGHAT and CDR2 FQDESV (reference sequence). The CDR3 has 12 amino acids. With 5 bases clipped from V and 7 bases from J, the junction kept 2 bases outside the gene matches.

CDR3 nucleotide sequence: TGCGCCAGCAGCCAACACCCGGGACAGGATATCGTTAGGACTGAAGCTTTCTTT. It is translated as CASSQHPGQDIVRTEAFF. The chain combines TRBV4-1 with TRBJ1-1, with TRBD1 matching over 8 bases. The V segment lost 2 bases and the J segment 5 bases; nucleotides outside the gene matches: 16. The CDR3 is 18 residues long. Germline values: CDR1 MGHRA, CDR2 YSYEKL.

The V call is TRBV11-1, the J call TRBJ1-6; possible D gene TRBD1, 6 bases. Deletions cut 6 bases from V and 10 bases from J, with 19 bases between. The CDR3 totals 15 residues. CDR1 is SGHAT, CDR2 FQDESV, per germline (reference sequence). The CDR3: CASSPLQQGRSPLHF. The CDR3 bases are TGTGCCAGCAGTCCACTCCAACAGGGCCGGTCACCCCTCCACTTT.

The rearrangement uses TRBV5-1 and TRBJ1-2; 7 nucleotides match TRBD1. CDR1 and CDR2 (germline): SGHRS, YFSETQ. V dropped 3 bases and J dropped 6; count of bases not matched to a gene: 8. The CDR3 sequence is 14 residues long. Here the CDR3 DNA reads TGCGCCAGCAGCTGGGGACAGAAGGGCGATGGCTACACCTTC. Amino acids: CASSWGQKGDGYTF.

The CDR3 loop reads CASSGQGSSTEAFF. The CDR3 DNA reads as TGTGCCAGCAGTGGACAGGGGAGCAGTACTGAAGCTTTCTTT. The chain links TRBV2 to TRBJ1-1, with 8 nucleotides matching TRBD1. The CDR3 contains 14 residues. The J segment lost 5 bases and the V segment lost 4 bases, leaving 6 bases of the junction unmatched. Germline loops: CDR1 SNHLY, CDR2 FYNNEI.

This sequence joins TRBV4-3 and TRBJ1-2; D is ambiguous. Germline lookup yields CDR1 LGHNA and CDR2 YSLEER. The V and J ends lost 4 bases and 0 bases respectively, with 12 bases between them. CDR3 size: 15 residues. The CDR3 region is CASSPEGTSNYGYTF. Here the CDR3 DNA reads TGCGCCAGCAGCCCGGAGGGCACCTCTAACTATGGCTACACCTTC.